This T cell receptor beta chain was identified in a study of cytomegalovirus exposure and HLA in healthy donors. The PCR made use of 60 Vbeta and 13 Jbeta primers. Using immunoSEQ multiplex PCR, the repertoire was profiled, and TCRdb retains in-frame clones only, with some absent. Of 95,000 to 110,000 clones in the sample, 60% to 85% are singletons; the top ten hold roughly 4%. Study-wide findings and caveats: Among CMV-associated TCR beta chains, most appeared HLA-restricted in a later analysis.

CDR1 and CDR2 (germline): GTSNPN, SVGIG (reference sequence). Trimming removed 2 bases from V and 7 bases from J, with 11 bases in between. The CDR3 sequence is 12 residues long. This clone came up a few times. The antigen remains undetermined. This TCR was sampled from a man aged 50-60 years in good health and CMV-seropositive. The chain carries TRBV30 and TRBJ1-1; a possible D gene is TRBD1 (6 bases). Material for sequencing was PBMCs. The CDR3 loop is CAWSWQGNEAFF. DNA of the CDR3: TGTGCCTGGAGTTGGCAGGGGAATGAAGCTTTCTTT.